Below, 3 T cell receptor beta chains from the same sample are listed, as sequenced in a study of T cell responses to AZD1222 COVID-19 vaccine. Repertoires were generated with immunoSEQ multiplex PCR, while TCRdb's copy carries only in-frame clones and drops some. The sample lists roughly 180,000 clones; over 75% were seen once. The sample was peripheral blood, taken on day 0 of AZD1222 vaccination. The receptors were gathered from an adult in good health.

This chain's CDR3 is CASRMDRSSYEQYF. The CDR3 nucleotides are TGTGCCAGTAGGATGGACAGGAGCTCCTACGAGCAGTACTTC. J is TRBJ2-7 and V is TRBV19; 7 nucleotides align to TRBD1. Trimming took 6 bases from V and 0 from J; bases not matched to a gene: 5. This CDR3 contains 14 residues. Germline V lookup: CDR1 LNHDA, CDR2 SQIVND (reference sequence).

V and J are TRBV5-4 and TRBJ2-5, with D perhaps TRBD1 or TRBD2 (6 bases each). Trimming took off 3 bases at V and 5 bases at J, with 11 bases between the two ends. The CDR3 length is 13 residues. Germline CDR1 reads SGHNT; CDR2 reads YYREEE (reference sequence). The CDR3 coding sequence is TGTGCCAGCAGCTCCCAGGGGAGGGAGACCCAGTACTTC. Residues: CASSSQGRETQYF.

The CDR3 sequence is CASSYSGVYNEQFF. DNA of the CDR3: TGTGCCAGCAGTTACTCTGGAGTCTACAATGAGCAGTTCTTC. V is TRBV6-5 and J is TRBJ2-1; D remains unclear. V dropped 0 bases and J dropped 3 bases, with 6 bases sitting between them. The CDR3 consists of 14 residues. Germline CDR1 and CDR2: MNHEY and SVGAGI.